A single sample gave rise to the 18 T cell receptor beta chains below, sequenced in a study of blood T cell repertoires in COVID-19. TCRdb's table, derived via immunoSEQ multiplex PCR, lists solely in-frame clones and lacks some. The sample includes some 160,000 clones, around nine tenths seen only once; the top ten take over 2%. The sample comprised peripheral blood. These receptors were collected from a woman older than 75 with COVID-19, enrolled during active disease.

V usage is TRBV12-3 or TRBV12-4 and J usage is TRBJ1-2; weak D call: TRBD1 (5 bases). This CDR3 contains 13 residues. V dropped 7 bases and J dropped 0 bases, with 9 bases sitting between them. The CDR3 DNA sequence: TGTGCCAGCACCCCGGGGGCTAACTATGGCTACACCTTC. Protein sequence: CASTPGANYGYTF.

The chain uses TRBV28 and TRBJ2-7; D unclear. Germline V gives CDR1 MDHEN, CDR2 SYDVKM. There are 12 residues in the CDR3. Between the trimmed V and J ends, which lost 5 bases and 3 bases, there was a span of 8 bases. The CDR3 spells CASSAVLYEQYF. The CDR3 nucleotides read TGTGCCAGCAGTGCGGTCCTCTACGAGCAGTACTTC.

This sequence joins TRBV2 and TRBJ1-6; a weak D match, TRBD1 (5 bases). Germline V lookup: CDR1 SNHLY, CDR2 FYNNEI. The CDR3 runs to 13 residues. Trimming cost V 7 bases and J 8 bases, with 12 bases left between them. CDR3 sequence reads: CASTPGGYSPLHF. The CDR3, as DNA: TGTGCCAGCACCCCGGGGGGGTATTCACCCCTCCACTTT.

The sample holds a few counts of this clone. The chain has TRBV2 and TRBJ1-1; TRBD1 is a possible D gene (5 bases). This CDR3 region has 13 residues. Germline loops: CDR1 SNHLY, CDR2 FYNNEI. V was trimmed by 4 bases and J by 4 bases, leaving 10 bases between them. As DNA, the CDR3 is TGTGCCAGCAGTGTCAGGGCGAGCACTGAAGCTTTCTTT. Amino acid sequence: CASSVRASTEAFF. Full variable domain (missing parts from reference TRBV2 and TRBJ1-1): EPEVTQTPSHQVTQMGQEVILRCVPISNHLYFYWYRQILGQKVEFLVSFYNNEISEKSEIFDDQFSVERPDGSNFTLKIRSTKLEDSAMYFCASSVRASTEAFFGQGTRLTVV.

The chain joins TRBV19 to TRBJ1-2, with D hard to call. Per the germline V gene, CDR1 is LNHDA and CDR2 is SQIVND (reference sequence). The V end lost 5 bases, the J end lost 6 bases, and 13 bases lay between the germline ends. The CDR3 sequence is 13 residues long. CDR3 sequence reads: CASSPRERDGYTF. CDR3 nucleotides: TGTGCCAGTAGTCCCCGGGAGCGGGATGGCTACACCTTC.

This clone was counted once. J is TRBJ2-7 and V is TRBV6-6; D is undetermined. Germline V gives CDR1 MNHNY, CDR2 SVGAGI (reference sequence). The CDR3 has 11 amino acids. V dropped 2 bases and J dropped 6 bases, with 5 bases sitting between them. The CDR3 sequence is CASSYGSEQYF. DNA for the CDR3: TGTGCCAGCAGTTACGGCAGCGAGCAGTACTTC.

The CDR3 coding sequence is TGTGCCACCAGCAGAGATCATCGACAGGGGAGGGGCAATCAGCCCCAGCATTTT. It translates to CATSRDHRQGRGNQPQHF. The genes are TRBV15 and TRBJ1-5; TRBD1 matches 8 bases. Trimming took 0 bases from V and 2 from J; bases not matched to a gene: 9. The length of the CDR3 is 18 residues. Germline lookup yields CDR1 LNHNV and CDR2 YYDKDF (reference sequence). Full variable domain (remainder filled in from reference TRBV15 and TRBJ1-5): DAMVIQNPRYQVTQFGKPVTLSCSQTLNHNVMYWYQQKSSQAPKLLFHYYDKDFNNEADTPDNFQSRRPNTSFCFLDIRSPGLGDTAMYLCATSRDHRQGRGNQPQHFGDGTRLSIL.

The chain uses TRBV11-2 and TRBJ1-1; the match to TRBD1 covers 8 bases. Germline V CDR1 and CDR2: SGHAT, FQNNGV. The CDR3 totals 15 residues. J lost 11 bases, V lost 5 bases, and 16 bases had no gene match. CDR3 protein: CASSPVRTGTKKAFF. DNA for the CDR3: TGTGCCAGCAGCCCAGTAAGGACAGGGACTAAAAAGGCTTTCTTT.

This clone appeared once. The J gene is TRBJ2-2, the V gene TRBV11-3; 7 nucleotides align to TRBD1. This CDR3 is built from 16 residues. V lost 3 bases and J lost 1; bases outside the gene matches: 5. Germline lookup yields CDR1 SGHNT and CDR2 YENEEA. CDR3 protein: CASSLKGAQNTGELFF. The CDR3 coding sequence is TGTGCCAGCAGCTTGAAGGGGGCTCAGAACACCGGGGAGCTGTTTTTT.

The V and J genes are TRBV20-1 and TRBJ2-1, with D possibly TRBD2 on 6 matching bases. Germline V gives CDR1 DFQATT, CDR2 SNEGSKA (reference sequence). Trimming left V 3 bases short and J 10 bases short, with 19 bases between. There are 14 residues in the CDR3. CDR3: CSASGERLVAEQFF. In DNA, the CDR3 is TGCAGTGCTAGTGGGGAGAGACTAGTTGCAGAGCAGTTCTTC.

The chain recombines TRBV3-1 (or the pseudogene TRBV3-2) with TRBJ1-2; TRBD1 agrees at 10 bases. The J segment lost 6 bases and the V segment lost 4 bases, leaving 5 bases of the junction unmatched. In germline, CDR1 is LGHDT, CDR2 YNNKEL (reference sequence). The CDR3 spans 14 residues. The CDR3 loop reads CASSPTGGAHGYTF. The CDR3 DNA reads TGTGCCAGCAGCCCGACAGGGGGCGCTCATGGCTACACCTTC.

This clone has just one count. The chain uses TRBV7-3 and TRBJ2-1; the match to TRBD2 covers 11 bases. The V and J ends lost 5 bases and 8 bases, in that order; junction bases with no gene match: 8. This CDR3 is 15 amino acids long. Germline-derived CDR1 and CDR2 are SGHTA and FQGTGA. The CDR3, as DNA: TGTGCCAGCAGCGCCACTAGCGGGAGTCCCCATGAGCAGTTCTTC. Encoded protein: CASSATSGSPHEQFF. Filled out from reference TRBV7-3 and TRBJ2-1, the complete variable domain reads GAGVSQTPSNKVTEKGKYVELRCDPISGHTALYWYRQSLGQGPEFLIYFQGTGAADDSGLPNDRFFAVRPEGSVSTLKIQRTERGDSAVYLCASSATSGSPHEQFFGPGTRLTVL.

This chain joins TRBV24-1 and TRBJ1-2, with D possibly TRBD1 on 6 matching bases. V was cut by 4 bases and J by 7 bases, with 18 bases left in between. In germline, CDR1 is KGHDR, CDR2 SFDVKD. This CDR3 is 15 amino acids long. CDR3 in amino acids: CATSEGTSGGGGYTF. CDR3 DNA sequence: TGTGCCACCAGTGAAGGGACATCGGGAGGAGGTGGCTACACCTTC.

This chain joins TRBV4-3 and TRBJ2-1; D is unclear. Trimming removed 0 bases at V and 9 bases at J, with 18 bases between. The CDR3 length is 16 residues. Germline CDR1 reads LGHNA; CDR2 reads YSLEER. The CDR3 DNA sequence: TGCGCCAGCAGCCAAGATCTCTCTGTGCGGAACGCTGAGCAGTTCTTC. It codes for CASSQDLSVRNAEQFF.

This chain joins TRBV7-8 and TRBJ2-2; the match to TRBD1 covers 7 bases. The germline V gene encodes CDR1 SGHVS and CDR2 FQNEAQ. The CDR3 is made up of 15 amino acids. The V gene end was trimmed by 4 bases and the J gene end by 2 bases; junction bases not matched to a gene: 4. CDR3 protein: CASSYRDSNTGELFF. As DNA, the CDR3 is TGTGCCAGCAGCTACCGGGACAGCAACACCGGGGAGCTGTTTTTT. Together with reference TRBV7-8 and TRBJ2-2, the CDR3 gives the full variable domain: GAGVSQSPRYKVAKRGQDVALRCDPISGHVSLFWYQQALGQGPEFLTYFQNEAQLDKSGLPSDRFFAERPEGSVSTLKIQRTQQEDSAVYLCASSYRDSNTGELFFGEGSRLTVL.

The chain links TRBV12-3 or TRBV12-4 to TRBJ2-5, with D hard to call. CDR3 length equals 12 residues. Deletions cut 6 bases from V and 5 bases from J, with 10 bases between. As DNA, the CDR3 is TGTGCCAGCAGGTTATTCGAGGAGACCCAGTACTTC. It is translated as CASRLFEETQYF.

This chain connects TRBV3-1 (or the pseudogene TRBV3-2) to TRBJ1-4, with D unclear. Germline values: CDR1 LGHDT, CDR2 YNNKEL (reference sequence). V lost 1 base and J 8 bases, leaving 17 bases between the germline ends. This CDR3 region has 16 residues. The CDR3 coding sequence is TGTGCCAGCAGCCAAGGATGGGAGGCCGTCGGGGAAAAACTGTTTTTT. Translation gives CASSQGWEAVGEKLFF.

The sample holds one count of this clone. The V and J genes are TRBV4-2 and TRBJ1-1, with 10 positions matching TRBD1. Germline V gives CDR1 LGHNA, CDR2 YNFKEQ. After removal of 0 bases from V and 5 bases from J, the junction contained 3 bases not matched to a gene. CDR3 length: 15 residues. The DNA for the CDR3 is TGTGCCAGCAGCCAAGACGACAGGGGGCGGACTGAAGCTTTCTTT. As protein: CASSQDDRGRTEAFF.